The 30 T cell receptor beta chains listed next were all sequenced from one sample in a study of T-cell reconstitution after alpha-beta-depleted transplantation in children. Study outcomes and limitations: A year post-transplant, T-cell counts and diversity derived mostly from newly produced T cells.

These TCRs' antigens remain unknown. Researchers prepared the TCRbeta library using unique molecular identifiers, the study reports. A single record per CDR3 protein comes from TCRdb applying MiXCR to the PCR reads. The sample contains about 300,000 distinct CDR3 sequences, just over 7.5% of which appear only once. This specimen consisted of peripheral blood, obtained 360 days after TCRalphabeta/CD19-depleted stem cell transplant. The receptor source for this set is a female patient aged 2-9 years who had a stem cell transplant for Fanconi anemia, so the T cells may come from the graft donor.

This clonotype occurred many times. CDR3 sequence (DNA): TGCGCCAGCAGCTTGATGGGACAGGGGTTAGATGAGCAGTTCTTC. Encoded protein: CASSLMGQGLDEQFF. This sequence joins TRBV5-1 and TRBJ2-1; TRBD1 aligns across 10 bases. Per the germline V gene, CDR1 is SGHRS and CDR2 is YFSETQ. V was pared by 1 base and J by 8 bases, with 6 bases of the junction left unmatched. The CDR3 is 15 amino acids.

V gene TRBV28 combines with J gene TRBJ1-2, with 9 positions matching TRBD1. Per germline, CDR1 MDHEN and CDR2 SYDVKM. J was trimmed by 4 bases and V by 6 bases; bases with no gene match: 15. The CDR3 has 17 residues. DNA of the CDR3: TGTGCCAGCAGCCGGGGTGGGACAGGGAGCCGAGCCTATGGCTACACCTTC. Translation: CASSRGGTGSRAYGYTF.

This clonotype was counted at least ten times. The chain uses TRBV12-3 or TRBV12-4 and TRBJ1-6, with 8 bases that match TRBD1. V trimming: 3 bases; J trimming: 9 bases; junction bases outside the gene matches: 10. This CDR3 region has 16 residues. This chain's CDR3 is CASSLYTGGSGSPLHF. CDR3 nucleotides: TGTGCCAGCAGTTTGTACACAGGGGGGTCCGGTTCACCCCTCCACTTT.

This clonotype was counted ten times or more. The rearrangement joins TRBV24-1 to TRBJ2-5, with 9 positions matching TRBD1. This CDR3 has 15 amino acids. Unmatched junction bases numbered 3, after V lost 4 bases and J lost 1 base. The germline gives CDR1 KGHDR, CDR2 SFDVKD. This CDR3 reads CATSDGTGTQETQYF. Here the CDR3 DNA reads TGTGCCACCAGTGACGGGACAGGGACCCAAGAGACCCAGTACTTC.

This clonotype was detected ten times or more. The chain's CDR3 is CASSFRGRVGNTIYF. The CDR3 region has the DNA TGCGCCAGCAGCTTTCGGGGGCGTGTTGGAAACACCATATATTTT. The chain is built from TRBV5-1 and TRBJ1-3; D is perhaps TRBD1 (6 bases). The CDR3 length is 15 residues. Trimming pared 2 bases from V and 3 bases from J, leaving 12 bases between. Per germline, CDR1 SGHRS and CDR2 YFSETQ.

This clonotype was picked up many times. The chain joins TRBV7-8 to TRBJ1-1, with 7 bases fitting TRBD1. The CDR3 is 12 amino acids. The J segment lost 11 bases and the V segment lost 1 base, leaving 4 bases of the junction unmatched. The germline gives CDR1 SGHVS, CDR2 FQNEAQ. In DNA form, the CDR3 reads TGTGCCAGCAGCTTAGAGGACAGGCAGGCTTTCTTT. Translating it yields CASSLEDRQAFF.

The V and J genes are TRBV6-1 and TRBJ1-5; 8 nucleotides match TRBD1. Trimming removed 6 bases from V and 7 bases from J; junction bases left unmatched: 11. Germline lookup yields CDR1 MNHNS and CDR2 SASEGT. The CDR3 runs to 15 residues. In DNA form, the CDR3 reads TGTGCCAGCAGCCCTCTTGGACAGGGTCAACAGCCCCAGCATTTT. Translated, it gives CASSPLGQGQQPQHF.

This clonotype was detected only a few times. This sequence joins TRBV18 and TRBJ1-1; D is uncertain. CDR1 and CDR2 from the germline V gene are KGHSH and LQKENI. Trimming shortened V by 5 bases and J by 3 bases, and 13 bases separated the two germline ends. This CDR3 contains 14 residues. As DNA, the CDR3 is TGTGCCAGCTCATGGGGAGTTCGGGACACTGAAGCTTTCTTT. Its protein product is CASSWGVRDTEAFF. Combining the CDR3 with reference TRBV18 and TRBJ1-1 gives the whole variable domain NAGVMQNPRHLVRRRGQEARLRCSPMKGHSHVYWYRQLPEEGLKFMVYLQKENIIDESGMPKERFSAEFPKEGPSILRIQQVVRGDSAAYFCASSWGVRDTEAFFGQGTRLTVV.

In this sample, this clonotype turned up many times. V usage is TRBV29-1 and J usage is TRBJ1-1; 8 bases line up with TRBD1. Trimming took 4 bases from V and 11 from J; bases not matched to a gene: 12. From germline, CDR1 is SQVTM and CDR2 ANQGSEA. The CDR3 totals 13 residues. In DNA form, the CDR3 reads TGCAGCGTTGGTCCGGGGACAGGCCCGGGGGCTTTCTTT. It codes for CSVGPGTGPGAFF.

Ten or more counts support this clonotype. The V gene is TRBV5-1, the J gene TRBJ2-2; D gene uncertain. The CDR3 has 15 residues. V was shortened by 5 bases and J by 0 bases, with 11 bases between the two germline ends. Germline V lookup: CDR1 SGHRS, CDR2 YFSETQ. The CDR3 DNA follows: TGCGCCAGCAGGATCGAAGGGCCGAACACCGGGGAGCTGTTTTTT. Its protein product is CASRIEGPNTGELFF.

This clonotype was observed a handful of times. The genes are TRBV5-1 and TRBJ2-6, with TRBD1 matching 9 bases. Germline assignment: CDR1 SGHRS and CDR2 YFSETQ. The J segment lost 1 base and the V segment lost 0 bases, leaving 2 bases of the junction unmatched. The CDR3 is 17 amino acids. The DNA for the CDR3 is TGCGCCAGCAGCTTGGGGGACAGGGCATCTGGGGCCAACGTCCTGACTTTC. The encoded protein is CASSLGDRASGANVLTF.

The table lists this clonotype with a few counts. J is TRBJ1-1 and V is TRBV27, with no clear D. Germline lookup yields CDR1 MNHEY and CDR2 SMNVEV (reference sequence). CDR3 length: 14 residues. The germline V and J ends were trimmed by 6 bases and 4 bases, with 15 bases remaining between them. Written as DNA, the CDR3 is TGTGCCAGCAGACCCAGGCATCCTTCCACTGAAGCTTTCTTT. Its protein is CASRPRHPSTEAFF.

This clonotype was seen only a few times. The chain couples TRBV5-1 to TRBJ1-5; 10 nucleotides agree with TRBD1. Germline CDR1 reads SGHRS; CDR2 reads YFSETQ. The CDR3 spans 16 residues. Unmatched junction bases numbered 6, after V lost 3 bases and J lost 3 bases. CDR3 amino acids: CASSSKTGGVNQPQHF. The CDR3 nucleotides are TGCGCCAGCAGCTCGAAGACAGGGGGCGTCAATCAGCCCCAGCATTTT.

This clonotype was recorded at least ten times. The V gene is TRBV20-1, the J gene TRBJ1-6; D may be TRBD1 (6 bases). The V and J ends lost 3 bases and 1 base respectively, with 13 bases between them. Germline CDR1 DFQATT, CDR2 SNEGSKA (reference sequence). The CDR3 contains 16 residues. The DNA of the CDR3 is TGCAGTGCTAGGTGGGGGGGCGCGTCCTATAATTCACCCCTCCACTTT. Its protein is CSARWGGASYNSPLHF.

The chain combines TRBV7-2 with TRBJ2-7, with D perhaps being TRBD1 or TRBD2 (5 bases each). V was cut by 3 bases and J by 3 bases, with 21 bases left in between. Germline assignment: CDR1 SGHTA and CDR2 FQGNSA. This CDR3 has 17 amino acids. CDR3 nucleotides: TGTGCCAGCAGCTTGGGTGGTCGAAAGTTTGGGGGCTACGAGCAGTACTTC. This gives the protein CASSLGGRKFGGYEQYF.

V is TRBV18 and J is TRBJ2-3; TRBD2 is a possible D gene (5 bases). The CDR3 has 19 amino acids. CDR1 and CDR2 from the germline V gene are KGHSH and LQKENI. V lost 2 bases to trimming and J lost 0 bases, with 21 bases between them. The CDR3 sequence is CASSPMRVDGKTSTDTQYF. The CDR3 DNA sequence: TGTGCCAGCTCACCAATGAGGGTGGACGGCAAGACTAGCACAGATACGCAGTATTTT.

This clonotype was observed at least ten times. The genes are TRBV29-1 and TRBJ2-3, with 7 bases matching TRBD1. The V gene's germline CDR1 is SQVTM and CDR2 ANQGSEA. The CDR3 is made up of 14 amino acids. V lost 4 bases and J lost 3; bases outside the gene matches: 7. CDR3 residues: CSVGNRGLTDTQYF. CDR3 coding DNA: TGCAGCGTTGGGAACAGGGGTTTAACAGATACGCAGTATTTT.

Many counts were recorded for this clonotype. The chain joins TRBV5-1 to TRBJ2-3; D unclear. Germline assignment: CDR1 SGHRS and CDR2 YFSETQ. CDR3 length equals 16 residues. The V gene lost 0 bases and the J gene lost 2 bases, with 13 bases spanning the gap. In nucleotides, the CDR3 is TGCGCCAGCAGCTTGGGGGCGACAACCTACACAGATACGCAGTATTTT. Translation: CASSLGATTYTDTQYF.

The J gene is TRBJ1-2, the V gene TRBV7-8; D is uncertain. The CDR3 runs 17 residues. V lost 2 bases, J lost 9 bases, and 25 bases lay in between. Germline CDR1 SGHVS, CDR2 FQNEAQ. As DNA, the CDR3 is TGTGCCAGCAGCTTAACTGTTGGGTCGGGGTCCGGAATCCGCTACACCTTC. Translation: CASSLTVGSGSGIRYTF.

This clonotype has just a few counts. J is TRBJ1-1 and V is TRBV6-6; D gene uncertain. The CDR3 runs to 12 residues. Germline V CDR1 and CDR2: MNHNY, SVGAGI (reference sequence). Trimming left V 8 bases short and J 5 bases short, with 12 bases between. The CDR3: CASFSAGTEAFF. As DNA, the CDR3 is TGTGCCAGCTTTTCGGCTGGAACTGAAGCTTTCTTT.

This clonotype was observed many times. V is TRBV7-2 and J is TRBJ2-1, with D perhaps being TRBD1 or TRBD2 (6 bases each). CDR1 is SGHTA, CDR2 FQGNSA, per germline. Trimming removed 8 bases at V and 7 bases at J, with 18 bases between. The CDR3 spans 14 residues. The CDR3 DNA reads TGTGCCAGCCGATTGCCCGGGGGCAGGAATGAGCAGTTCTTC. Amino acids: CASRLPGGRNEQFF. Full variable domain (outside the CDR3, taken from reference TRBV7-2 and TRBJ2-1): GAGVSQSPSNKVTEKGKDVELRCDPISGHTALYWYRQSLGQGLEFLIYFQGNSAPDKSGLPSDRFSAERTGGSVSTLTIQRTQQEDSAVYLCASRLPGGRNEQFFGPGTRLTVL.

The gene calls are TRBV28 and TRBJ2-1; 10 bases align to TRBD2. Trimming removed 3 bases from V and 0 bases from J; junction bases left unmatched: 5. The length of the CDR3 is 17 residues. Germline V gene lookup returns CDR1 MDHEN and CDR2 SYDVKM. In DNA form, the CDR3 reads TGTGCCAGCAGTTTTCGACTAGCGGGCGTCTCCTACAATGAGCAGTTCTTC. It encodes CASSFRLAGVSYNEQFF. The whole variable domain, filled in from reference TRBV28 and TRBJ2-1, reads DVKVTQSSRYLVKRTGEKVFLECVQDMDHENMFWYRQDPGLGLRLIYFSYDVKMKEKGDIPEGYSVSREKKERFSLILESASTNQTSMYLCASSFRLAGVSYNEQFFGPGTRLTVL.

This clonotype has just a few counts. The CDR3 spells CSVEGVNTEAFF. The CDR3 DNA reads TGCAGCGTTGAAGGGGTGAACACTGAAGCTTTCTTT. The genes are TRBV29-1 and TRBJ1-1; D is unclear. Per germline, CDR1 SQVTM and CDR2 ANQGSEA. Trimming removed 1 base at V and 0 bases at J, with 3 bases between. The CDR3 runs 12 residues.

This clonotype occurred many times. V is TRBV20-1 and J is TRBJ1-6; D is perhaps TRBD1 (5 bases). Germline values: CDR1 DFQATT, CDR2 SNEGSKA (reference sequence). V lost 3 bases to trimming and J lost 7 bases, with 7 bases between them. This CDR3 has 12 amino acids. The CDR3 loop is CSARWGNSPLHF. In DNA, the CDR3 is TGCAGTGCTAGGTGGGGGAATTCACCCCTCCACTTT.

In this sample, this clonotype turned up many times. The chain uses TRBV7-3 and TRBJ2-5; 8 bases match TRBD2. The CDR3 has 14 amino acids. Germline loops: CDR1 SGHTA, CDR2 FQGTGA. Trimming at V came to 5 bases and at J to 8 bases, leaving 10 bases not matched to a gene. This chain's CDR3 is CASSPGGEDFTQYF. The DNA of the CDR3 is TGTGCCAGCAGCCCCGGGGGGGAAGATTTTACCCAGTACTTC.

This clonotype was detected a few times. The chain has TRBV3-1 and TRBJ2-5; TRBD1 matches 7 bases. The J segment lost 3 bases and the V segment lost 4 bases, leaving 5 bases of the junction unmatched. The CDR3 runs 14 residues. Germline assignment: CDR1 LGHDT and CDR2 YNNKEL (reference sequence). For the CDR3, the DNA is TGTGCCAGCAGCCTGGGACAGCCCGAAGAGACCCAGTACTTC. Translating gives CASSLGQPEETQYF.

This clonotype was recorded at least ten times. The V gene is TRBV2, the J gene TRBJ1-1, with 9 positions matching TRBD1. Germline CDR1 SNHLY, CDR2 FYNNEI. CDR3 length: 13 amino acids. V shed 7 bases, J shed 3 bases, and the junction held 3 bases outside the gene matches. This chain's CDR3 is CASTRTGDTEAFF. DNA of the CDR3: TGTGCCAGCACGAGGACAGGGGACACTGAAGCTTTCTTT.

The V call is TRBV3-1, the J call TRBJ2-6, with D perhaps matching TRBD2 (6 bases). V lost 3 bases to trimming and J lost 0 bases, with 9 bases between them. The CDR3 has 16 amino acids. Germline V lookup: CDR1 LGHDT, CDR2 YNNKEL (reference sequence). The CDR3 loop is CASSQRRDSGANVLTF. The CDR3 bases are TGTGCCAGCAGCCAGCGGAGGGACTCTGGGGCCAACGTCCTGACTTTC.

This clonotype was seen ten or more times. The chain uses TRBV12-3 or TRBV12-4 and TRBJ1-1; D is possibly TRBD1 (6 bases). V lost 6 bases, J lost 4 bases, and 9 bases lay in between. CDR3 length: 12 residues. CDR3 residues: CASRATGTEAFF. CDR3 nucleotide sequence: TGTGCCAGCAGGGCGACAGGCACTGAAGCTTTCTTT.

The table lists this clonotype with many counts. The V and J genes are TRBV6-2 or TRBV6-3 and TRBJ1-1; D perhaps matches TRBD1 (5 bases). The CDR3 contains 16 residues. V gave up 4 bases and J gave up 8 bases, with 23 bases separating them. Germline CDR1 and CDR2: MNHEY and SVGEGT. CDR3 loop: CASSFRRGRQFGEAFF. The CDR3, as DNA: TGTGCCAGCAGTTTCCGGAGGGGACGACAGTTCGGGGAAGCTTTCTTT.